The text below deals with one TCR beta chain. This clonotype was counted at least ten times. Its specific antigen is unknown. Base qualities are missing; no much larger clone stands one base away. Sequencing was carried out with an Illumina MiSeq. Profiling of the peripheral T cell repertoire was carried out for human TCRbeta genes. Processing in the source paper ran as follows. To account for variability over time, differences in clonotype abundance were tested using beta-binomial modelling. Clonotypes that had expanded were screened against the ImmuneCODE reference database of SARS-CoV-2-associated TCRs and mapped onto regions of the viral genome. Further repertoire analyses covered TRBV gene usage, CDR3 length, CDR3 amino acid overlap between time points, clonotype abundance distributions and Jaccard similarity. TCRdb reanalyzed the raw reads on its own, using fastp at Q25 for trimming and MiXCR for clone calling, and kept in-frame beta chains. Each record represents a unique CDR3 protein, reported with the most common genes and DNA among its rows. These V and J calls rely on TCRdb rather than the paper's analysis. This sample holds some 220,000 distinct CDR3 sequences; under 35% were observed only once. The leading ten clones occupy less than 8.5% of the sample.

This specimen comes from a study of kidney transplant recipient with SARS-CoV-2 infection (dated by TCRdb to about 2021). What the time point label conveys for this sample: pre-pandemic baseline sample and day 111 after first positive SARS-CoV-2 test. The germline V gene (reference sequence) supplies CDR1 SEHNR and CDR2 FQNEAQ. The CDR3 has 15 amino acids, counting the end cysteine and phenylalanine. CDR3 DNA only is kept here, 45 bases in frame from base 1. V gives up 0 bases and J gives up 8 bases, and the segment between their germline ends measures 13 bases. The chain couples TRBV7-9 to TRBJ1-4; the D gene is possibly TRBD1, with 6 bases matching. The sequence derives from a young adult male patient who had COVID-19 and was a kidney transplant recipient. Following a transplant, a fraction of the T cells may be traceable to the graft donor. The source was a blood sample, collected at baseline and on roughly day 120 from a kidney transplant recipient. The CDR3 corresponds to CASSLAWGAEEKLFF. The nucleotide sequence is TGTGCCAGCAGCTTAGCTTGGGGGGCTGAAGAAAAACTGTTTTTT.